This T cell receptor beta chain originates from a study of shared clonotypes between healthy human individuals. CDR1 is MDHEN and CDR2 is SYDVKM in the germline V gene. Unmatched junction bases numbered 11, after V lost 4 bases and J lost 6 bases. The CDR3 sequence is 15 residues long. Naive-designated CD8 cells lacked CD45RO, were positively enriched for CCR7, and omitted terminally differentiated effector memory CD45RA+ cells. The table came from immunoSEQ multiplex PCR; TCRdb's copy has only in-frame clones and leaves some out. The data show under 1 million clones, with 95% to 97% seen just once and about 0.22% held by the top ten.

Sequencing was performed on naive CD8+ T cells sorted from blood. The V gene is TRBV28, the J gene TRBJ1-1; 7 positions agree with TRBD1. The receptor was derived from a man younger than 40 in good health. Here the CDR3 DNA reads TGTGCCAGCAGTTCCTCACGACAGGGAACCGCTGAAGCTTTCTTT. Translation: CASSSSRQGTAEAFF.